These 10 T cell receptor beta chains came from one sample sequenced in a study of post-analysis software for immune sequencing data. Tagging with unique molecular identifiers was a feature of the TCR beta cDNA libraries. TCRdb fed the PCR reads into MiXCR, producing one record per CDR3 protein. This table has about 770,000 distinct CDR3 sequences, about half appearing once. Antigens for these TCRs are unknown. Study observations and caveats: TRBV5-6, TRBV5-1 and TRBV20-1 belonged to a set of roughly five TRBV segments that were more frequent in patients than controls.

Sequenced sample: blood. These receptors all stem from a girl under 18 with multiple sclerosis.

The genes are TRBV13 and TRBJ2-2; D is possibly TRBD1 (5 bases). Trimming pared 1 base from V and 6 bases from J, leaving 6 bases between. Looked up from germline, CDR1 is PRHDT and CDR2 is FYEKMQ (reference sequence). CDR3 length: 13 residues. CDR3 loop: CASSLAGSGELFF. CDR3 sequence (DNA): TGTGCCAGCAGCTTAGCAGGGTCCGGGGAGCTGTTTTTT.

The CDR3 loop reads CSARVRNRGEQFF. CDR3 sequence (DNA): TGCAGTGCTAGGGTTCGTAACAGGGGAGAGCAGTTCTTC. The chain has TRBV20-1 and TRBJ2-1; 7 bases line up with TRBD1. The V gene's germline CDR1 is DFQATT and CDR2 SNEGSKA (reference sequence). Trimming cost V 3 bases and J 10 bases; bases outside gene matches: 9. The CDR3 totals 13 residues.

The rearrangement joins TRBV12-3 or TRBV12-4 to TRBJ2-7, with 12 bases aligning to TRBD1. J gave up 7 bases and V 5 bases, and 9 bases lay outside the gene matches. This CDR3 is built from 15 residues. The CDR3 protein is CASSAPGQGADEQYF. The CDR3, as DNA: TGTGCCAGCAGTGCTCCGGGACAGGGGGCTGATGAGCAGTACTTC.

The J gene is TRBJ2-3, the V gene TRBV12-3 or TRBV12-4; D is unclear. Trimming took 1 base from V and 4 from J, leaving 9 bases between them. This CDR3 contains 14 residues. The CDR3 protein is CASSLDEAADTQYF. CDR3 sequence (DNA): TGTGCCAGCAGTTTAGACGAGGCCGCAGATACGCAGTATTTT.

The table lists this clonotype with a few counts. V usage is TRBV7-6 and J usage is TRBJ1-2, with 7 bases matching TRBD1. The ends lost 5 bases at V and 4 bases at J; junction bases unmatched: 10. This CDR3 region has 15 residues. CDR1 and CDR2 (germline): SGHVS, FNYEAQ. The CDR3 nucleotides read TGTGCCAGCAGCCACGGACAGGACCCCGGCTATGGCTACACCTTC. Translating it yields CASSHGQDPGYGYTF.

This sequence joins TRBV7-3 and TRBJ1-2; 10 nucleotides agree with TRBD1. Germline CDR1 and CDR2: SGHTA and FQGTGA. CDR3 size: 17 residues. V lost 5 bases to trimming and J lost 4 bases; unmatched junction nucleotides: 13. The CDR3 DNA reads TGTGCCAGCAGCCCGACCGGGACAGGGGTCTTGAGCTATGGCTACACCTTC. Amino acids: CASSPTGTGVLSYGYTF.

J is TRBJ1-2 and V is TRBV12-3 or TRBV12-4; 8 bases fit TRBD1. The CDR3 loop spans 15 amino acids. V was pared by 6 bases and J by 6 bases, with 12 bases of the junction left unmatched. The chain's CDR3 is CASSQRTGSRNGYTF. In DNA form, the CDR3 reads TGTGCCAGCAGCCAACGGACAGGGAGTAGGAATGGCTACACCTTC.

This clonotype showed up just once. The rearrangement uses TRBV25-1 and TRBJ2-3, with D unclear. The ends were cut back, 6 bases at V and 2 bases at J, with 18 bases in the middle. The germline gives CDR1 MGHDK, CDR2 SYGVNS. CDR3 length equals 16 residues. The CDR3 DNA is TGTGCCAGCAGCCCCGGGCCCCGTGGGTCCACAGATACGCAGTATTTT. It is translated as CASSPGPRGSTDTQYF.

This clonotype was seen a single time. The CDR3 loop reads CASSYGPRYGYTF. The CDR3 DNA reads as TGTGCCAGCAGTTACGGACCGCGCTATGGCTACACCTTC. The J gene is TRBJ1-2, the V gene TRBV6-5; D not resolved. The CDR3 loop spans 13 amino acids. V was trimmed by 2 bases and J by 4 bases, leaving 8 bases between them. CDR1 MNHEY and CDR2 SVGAGI come from the germline V gene.

This clonotype was counted a few times. The rearrangement links TRBV28 to TRBJ2-7; D is unresolved. Germline-derived CDR1 and CDR2 are MDHEN and SYDVKM. Trimming took off 0 bases at V and 1 base at J, with 1 base between the two ends. The CDR3 is made up of 12 amino acids. This chain's CDR3 is CASSLWSYEQYF. The CDR3 region has the DNA TGTGCCAGCAGTTTATGGTCCTACGAGCAGTACTTC.